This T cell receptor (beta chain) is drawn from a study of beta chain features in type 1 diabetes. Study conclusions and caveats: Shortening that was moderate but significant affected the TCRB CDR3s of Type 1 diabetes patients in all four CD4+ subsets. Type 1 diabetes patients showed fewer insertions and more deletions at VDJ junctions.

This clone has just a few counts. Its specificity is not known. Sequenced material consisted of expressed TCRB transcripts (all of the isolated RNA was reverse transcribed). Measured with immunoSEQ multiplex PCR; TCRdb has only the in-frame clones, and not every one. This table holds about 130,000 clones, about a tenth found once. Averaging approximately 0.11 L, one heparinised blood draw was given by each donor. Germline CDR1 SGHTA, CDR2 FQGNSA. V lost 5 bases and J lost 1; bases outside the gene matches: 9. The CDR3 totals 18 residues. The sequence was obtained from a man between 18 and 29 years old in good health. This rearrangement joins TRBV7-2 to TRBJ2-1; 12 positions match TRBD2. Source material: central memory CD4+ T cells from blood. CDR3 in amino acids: CASSPLGLAGVSYNEQFF. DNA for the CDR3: TGTGCCAGCAGCCCACTGGGACTAGCGGGTGTTTCCTACAATGAGCAGTTCTTC. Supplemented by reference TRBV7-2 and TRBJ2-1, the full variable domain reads GAGVSQSPSNKVTEKGKDVELRCDPISGHTALYWYRQSLGQGLEFLIYFQGNSAPDKSGLPSDRFSAERTGGSVSTLTIQRTQQEDSAVYLCASSPLGLAGVSYNEQFFGPGTRLTVL.